In its sample, the clone carrying this TCR beta chain was seen a few times. RNA transcripts were the template for amplifying TCR beta CDR3 regions. Primed by the HTBI set, a first-round RT-PCR was run on the TCR CDR3. MiXCR, applied by TCRdb to the multiplex PCR reads, yields one record per CDR3 protein. The sample yields roughly 650,000 distinct CDR3 sequences, 16% seen once. The sample originates from a study of T cells in Graves' hyperthyroidism and ophthalmopathy. Study context: Initial diagnosis, before any treatment, was when peripheral blood was collected.

This TCR was sampled from a woman aged 35 to 49 with Graves' ophthalmopathy. The sample comprised blood.

This chain's CDR3 is CASSNRGDQPQHF. In DNA form, the CDR3 reads TGTGCCAGCAGTAACAGGGGGGATCAGCCCCAGCATTTT. This rearrangement joins TRBV6-5 to TRBJ1-5; 8 nucleotides line up with TRBD1. The CDR3 contains 13 residues. The germline V gene encodes CDR1 MNHEY and CDR2 SVGAGI. The junction had 2 bases not matched to a gene; V was cut back by 5 bases and J by 5 bases.